These T cell receptor beta chains were read from a single sample in a study of blood T cell repertoires in COVID-19. Data came from immunoSEQ multiplex PCR; TCRdb stores just in-frame clones and leaves some out. Counted here are about 99,000 clones, 88% occurring once; the ten biggest clones make up 3% to 3.5%. Sequenced sample: peripheral blood. These receptors were obtained from a human donor in a cohort sampled during active COVID-19. Each CDR3 is given without its conserved first and last residue. The order of the fields is CDR3 protein, V gene, J gene, D gene. A D gene is named only where the DNA matches it firmly.

CDR3 protein: ASSLFRRNTEAF
V gene: TRBV11-2
J gene: TRBJ1-1
D gene: NA

CDR3 protein: ASSLSGGGTGELF
V gene: TRBV6-6
J gene: TRBJ2-2
D gene: NA

CDR3 protein: ASSMGASNQPQH
V gene: TRBV19
J gene: TRBJ1-5
D gene: NA

CDR3 protein: ASSIQQQTYEQY
V gene: TRBV5-1
J gene: TRBJ2-7
D gene: NA

CDR3 protein: ASSFTPGGVKSEAF
V gene: TRBV6-5
J gene: TRBJ1-1
D gene: NA

CDR3 protein: ASSVGTGGFETQY
V gene: TRBV9
J gene: TRBJ2-5
D gene: TRBD2

CDR3 protein: ASSIGLAGQETQY
V gene: TRBV11-2
J gene: TRBJ2-5
D gene: TRBD2

CDR3 protein: ASSISTSSGTPDYEQF
V gene: TRBV3-1/TRBV3-2
J gene: TRBJ2-1
D gene: TRBD2

CDR3 protein: ASSQVLAGGPVADTQY
V gene: TRBV4-1
J gene: TRBJ2-3
D gene: TRBD2

CDR3 protein: AWSVPAPDGATNEKLF
V gene: TRBV30
J gene: TRBJ1-4
D gene: NA

CDR3 protein: ATLAGGPLDITDTQY
V gene: TRBV5-4
J gene: TRBJ2-3
D gene: TRBD2

CDR3 protein: ASSLNRTALNTEAF
V gene: TRBV12-1
J gene: TRBJ1-1
D gene: NA

CDR3 protein: ASSQMGQGTSEAF
V gene: TRBV3-1/TRBV3-2
J gene: TRBJ1-1
D gene: TRBD1

CDR3 protein: ASSVRPTSGAGELF
V gene: TRBV9
J gene: TRBJ2-2
D gene: TRBD2

CDR3 protein: ATTGGLSDTQY
V gene: TRBV2
J gene: TRBJ2-3
D gene: TRBD2

CDR3 protein: ASSSSGTANQPQH
V gene: TRBV9
J gene: TRBJ1-5
D gene: TRBD1

CDR3 protein: ASSPIKAGGYADTQY
V gene: TRBV18
J gene: TRBJ2-3
D gene: TRBD2

CDR3 protein: AGGHNQETQY
V gene: TRBV12-3/TRBV12-4
J gene: TRBJ2-5
D gene: NA

CDR3 protein: ASSLDLGLDSYEQY
V gene: TRBV7-9
J gene: TRBJ2-7
D gene: TRBD2

CDR3 protein: ASSPTGSYEQY
V gene: TRBV18
J gene: TRBJ2-7
D gene: NA

CDR3 protein: ASSYGQGSHEQY
V gene: TRBV6-2/TRBV6-3
J gene: TRBJ2-7
D gene: NA

CDR3 protein: ASNRLAGGPNFSYNEQF
V gene: TRBV9
J gene: TRBJ2-1
D gene: TRBD2

CDR3 protein: ASSPPGRTNEKLF
V gene: TRBV18
J gene: TRBJ1-4
D gene: NA

CDR3 protein: ASSQKLAGGGYNEQF
V gene: TRBV4-1
J gene: TRBJ2-1
D gene: TRBD2

CDR3 protein: ASRGQLNTIY
V gene: TRBV28
J gene: TRBJ1-3
D gene: NA

CDR3 protein: ASSQEALTSGRSTDTQY
V gene: TRBV4-3
J gene: TRBJ2-3
D gene: TRBD2

CDR3 protein: ASSPGGAREQF
V gene: TRBV7-9
J gene: TRBJ2-1
D gene: NA

CDR3 protein: ASSPIQGQGSYEQY
V gene: TRBV5-1
J gene: TRBJ2-7
D gene: TRBD1

CDR3 protein: AWSPGTGARDTQY
V gene: TRBV30
J gene: TRBJ2-3
D gene: TRBD1

CDR3 protein: ASSVSSVSSYNEQF
V gene: TRBV9
J gene: TRBJ2-1
D gene: NA

CDR3 protein: SVVRTGRETQY
V gene: TRBV29-1
J gene: TRBJ2-5
D gene: TRBD1

CDR3 protein: ASSQETYFTEAF
V gene: TRBV3-1/TRBV3-2
J gene: TRBJ1-1
D gene: NA

CDR3 protein: ASSLGQLAGGHTGELF
V gene: TRBV13
J gene: TRBJ2-2
D gene: TRBD2

CDR3 protein: ASSEANRRNTEAF
V gene: TRBV6-1
J gene: TRBJ1-1
D gene: NA

CDR3 protein: ASSQELGLAGYYQY
V gene: TRBV3-1/TRBV3-2
J gene: TRBJ2-5
D gene: TRBD2

CDR3 protein: ASYEHKNTGELF
V gene: TRBV19
J gene: TRBJ2-2
D gene: NA

CDR3 protein: ASLPQIANYGYT
V gene: TRBV11-2
J gene: TRBJ1-2
D gene: NA

CDR3 protein: ASSLAGGDQGEQY
V gene: TRBV7-2
J gene: TRBJ2-7
D gene: TRBD1

CDR3 protein: ASRGRSEQY
V gene: TRBV12-3/TRBV12-4
J gene: TRBJ2-7
D gene: NA

CDR3 protein: ATKDRAVEKLF
V gene: TRBV10-2
J gene: TRBJ1-4
D gene: TRBD1

CDR3 protein: ASSRSGAPTYEQY
V gene: TRBV7-6
J gene: TRBJ2-7
D gene: NA

CDR3 protein: ASSTGRLGSNEKLF
V gene: TRBV5-1
J gene: TRBJ1-4
D gene: NA

CDR3 protein: ASSPRDRIPEQY
V gene: TRBV4-2
J gene: TRBJ2-7
D gene: TRBD1

CDR3 protein: ASSFDVRLYGYT
V gene: TRBV28
J gene: TRBJ1-2
D gene: NA

CDR3 protein: ASSAGITPETQY
V gene: TRBV7-2
J gene: TRBJ2-5
D gene: NA

CDR3 protein: ASRTGQGRSPLH
V gene: TRBV27
J gene: TRBJ1-6
D gene: TRBD1

CDR3 protein: AWSRGWTGSGNTIY
V gene: TRBV30
J gene: TRBJ1-3
D gene: NA

CDR3 protein: ASSLGGQNTEAF
V gene: TRBV11-1
J gene: TRBJ1-1
D gene: NA

CDR3 protein: AISEAAGSGPQH
V gene: TRBV10-3
J gene: TRBJ1-5
D gene: NA

CDR3 protein: ASSLEGGTNTGELF
V gene: TRBV5-5
J gene: TRBJ2-2
D gene: NA

CDR3 protein: ASSIDLPRNSPLH
V gene: TRBV19
J gene: TRBJ1-6
D gene: NA

CDR3 protein: ASSSHREGAAGNTIY
V gene: TRBV5-1
J gene: TRBJ1-3
D gene: TRBD1

CDR3 protein: ASSPSPSGGATDTQY
V gene: TRBV5-4
J gene: TRBJ2-3
D gene: TRBD2